These 24 T cell receptor beta chains came from one sample sequenced in a study of blood T cell repertoires in COVID-19. TCRdb's table, derived via immunoSEQ multiplex PCR, lists solely in-frame clones and lacks some. The sample lists roughly 280,000 clones, roughly 86% occurring once. Sequencing used PBMCs or T cells enriched from blood (not recorded which). These receptors originate from an older woman who had recovered from COVID-19.

This chain uses TRBV5-1 with TRBJ1-1; 7 bases line up with TRBD1. The CDR3 runs to 12 residues. CDR1 and CDR2 (germline): SGHRS, YFSETQ. The V segment lost 4 bases and the J segment 6 bases; nucleotides outside the gene matches: 3. This chain's CDR3 is CASSRGGPEAFF. CDR3 nucleotide sequence: TGCGCCAGCAGCCGAGGGGGCCCTGAAGCTTTCTTT.

V usage is TRBV15 and J usage is TRBJ2-7; TRBD2 matches 8 bases. The CDR3 has 16 amino acids. The trim removed 2 bases at V and 7 bases at J, leaving 13 bases unmatched. Germline V gene data show CDR1 as LNHNV and CDR2 as YYDKDF (reference sequence). The CDR3 DNA reads as TGTGCCACCAGCAGACCAAGGGCGGGGGGCCTTCGGGAGCAGTACTTC. Protein: CATSRPRAGGLREQYF.

The CDR3 here is CASSVEKGDTQYF. The CDR3, as DNA: TGTGCCAGCAGCGTGGAGAAAGGAGATACGCAGTATTTT. The chain uses TRBV9 and TRBJ2-3; D is uncertain. CDR1 and CDR2 (germline): SGDLS, YYNGEE. This CDR3 contains 13 residues. Trimming pared 2 bases from V and 5 bases from J, leaving 9 bases between.

This clone has only one observation. The rearrangement uses TRBV6-5 and TRBJ2-3; maybe TRBD1 (5 bases). Trimming shortened V by 7 bases and J by 2 bases, and 13 bases separated the two germline ends. Germline V gives CDR1 MNHEY, CDR2 SVGAGI. The CDR3 spans 14 residues. CDR3 residues: CASILTDLTDTQYF. DNA for the CDR3: TGTGCCAGCATTTTGACAGACCTCACAGATACGCAGTATTTT.

The gene calls are TRBV11-2 and TRBJ2-7; D possibly corresponds to TRBD2 (5 bases). In germline, CDR1 is SGHAT, CDR2 FQNNGV. This CDR3 spans 15 amino acids. The V gene lost 6 bases and the J gene lost 2 bases, with 17 bases spanning the gap. DNA of the CDR3: TGTGCCAGCAGTCTGGGTAGCGCGATCACCTACGAGCAGTACTTC. Protein product: CASSLGSAITYEQYF. Supplemented by reference TRBV11-2 and TRBJ2-7, the full variable domain reads EAGVAQSPRYKIIEKRQSVAFWCNPISGHATLYWYQQILGQGPKLLIQFQNNGVVDDSQLPKDRFSAERLKGVDSTLKIQPAKLEDSAVYLCASSLGSAITYEQYFGPGTRLTVT.

The chain employs TRBV28 and TRBJ1-5; 7 bases fit TRBD1. The junction had 9 bases not matched to a gene; V was cut back by 6 bases and J by 4 bases. The CDR3 consists of 15 residues. Germline V gives CDR1 MDHEN, CDR2 SYDVKM. CDR3 in DNA: TGTGCCAGCAGGGGCCCGGGACAGCAAAATCAGCCCCAGCATTTT. Translation: CASRGPGQQNQPQHF.

This chain connects TRBV7-2 to TRBJ2-4; 10 bases match TRBD1. Unmatched junction bases numbered 12, after V lost 5 bases and J lost 8 bases. This CDR3 is built from 16 residues. In germline, CDR1 is SGHTA, CDR2 FQGNSA. DNA of the CDR3: TGTGCCAGCAGCCCAAGACAGGGGGCTGTGAAAGACATTCAGTACTTC. The encoded protein is CASSPRQGAVKDIQYF.

The chain joins TRBV5-1 to TRBJ2-7; unclear D gene. The CDR3 loop spans 11 amino acids. The V gene lost 8 bases and the J gene lost 3 bases, with 9 bases spanning the gap. CDR1 is SGHRS and CDR2 is YFSETQ in the germline V gene. As DNA, the CDR3 is TGCGCCAGTCACGAGAACTACGAGCAGTACTTC. Translating gives CASHENYEQYF.

In this sample, this clone turned up once. This chain uses TRBV14 with TRBJ1-2; D not certain. CDR1 SGHDN and CDR2 FVKESK come from the germline V gene. This CDR3 has 13 amino acids. The V end lost 2 bases, the J end lost 7 bases, and 11 bases lay between the germline ends. This CDR3 is CASSQNTGFGYTF. The CDR3 DNA reads as TGTGCCAGCAGCCAAAATACGGGGTTTGGCTACACCTTC.

This chain joins TRBV10-1 and TRBJ1-6; the match to TRBD1 covers 7 bases. The CDR3 contains 13 residues. Germline V gene lookup returns CDR1 WNHNN and CDR2 SYGVQD (reference sequence). J gave up 8 bases and V 6 bases, and 4 bases lay outside the gene matches. As DNA, the CDR3 is TGCGCCAGCAGCCGGGACAGTCATTCACCCCTCCACTTT. This gives the protein CASSRDSHSPLHF.

This clone was detected once. V and J are TRBV2 and TRBJ1-1; D is possibly TRBD1 (6 bases). V lost 6 bases and J 7 bases, leaving 9 bases between the germline ends. The germline gives CDR1 SNHLY, CDR2 FYNNEI. The CDR3 spans 11 residues. This chain's CDR3 is CASSGQIEAFF. The CDR3 DNA is TGTGCCAGCAGCGGACAGATTGAAGCTTTCTTT. Supplemented by reference TRBV2 and TRBJ1-1, the full variable domain reads EPEVTQTPSHQVTQMGQEVILRCVPISNHLYFYWYRQILGQKVEFLVSFYNNEISEKSEIFDDQFSVERPDGSNFTLKIRSTKLEDSAMYFCASSGQIEAFFGQGTRLTVV.

The chain links TRBV9 to TRBJ2-2; 7 bases match TRBD2. Germline lookup yields CDR1 SGDLS and CDR2 YYNGEE. V was clipped by 3 bases and J by 5 bases; unmatched bases: 7. The CDR3 length is 15 residues. The CDR3 protein is CASSALQAGTGELFF. The CDR3 nucleotides read TGTGCCAGCAGCGCCCTTCAAGCGGGGACCGGGGAGCTGTTTTTT.

The chain uses TRBV28 and TRBJ2-5; D might be TRBD1 (7 bases). The CDR3 is made up of 17 amino acids. Germline V gives CDR1 MDHEN, CDR2 SYDVKM. Trimming shortened V by 6 bases and J by 5 bases, and 25 bases separated the two germline ends. The CDR3 sequence: CASRDITRGTDRETQYF. The CDR3, as DNA: TGTGCCAGCAGGGATATAACCAGGGGGACTGACCGCGAGACCCAGTACTTC.

The chain uses TRBV6-5 and TRBJ2-5; D gene unclear. The CDR3 has 13 amino acids. V was shortened by 4 bases and J by 5 bases, with 11 bases between the two germline ends. The germline gives CDR1 MNHEY, CDR2 SVGAGI. CDR3 sequence: CASSFGLGETQYF. In DNA form, the CDR3 reads TGTGCCAGCAGTTTCGGCCTGGGCGAGACCCAGTACTTC.

The V gene is TRBV6-5, the J gene TRBJ1-1; a possible D gene is TRBD1 (5 bases). The CDR3 has 15 residues. V was cut by 0 bases and J by 5 bases, with 13 bases left in between. Germline V CDR1 and CDR2: MNHEY, SVGAGI. For the CDR3, the DNA is TGTGCCAGCAGTTACTCGTGGGGGGTTGCGACTGAAGCTTTCTTT. Translating gives CASSYSWGVATEAFF.

The genes are TRBV4-1 and TRBJ1-2; 8 nucleotides agree with TRBD1. Germline CDR1 is MGHRA and CDR2 is YSYEKL. The ends lost 3 bases at V and 4 bases at J; junction bases unmatched: 13. The CDR3 totals 17 residues. The CDR3 region has the DNA TGCGCCAGCAGCCACAATCACCTGGACAGGGTACCCTATGGCTACACCTTC. It is translated as CASSHNHLDRVPYGYTF.

This chain connects TRBV4-2 to TRBJ2-5; possibly TRBD2 for D (7 bases). This CDR3 is built from 15 residues. V lost 2 bases and J 5 bases, leaving 15 bases between the germline ends. Germline V gene lookup returns CDR1 LGHNA and CDR2 YNFKEQ. CDR3 region: CASSQRGALVETQYF. Here the CDR3 DNA reads TGTGCCAGCAGCCAACGGGGGGCTTTGGTGGAGACCCAGTACTTC.

The chain is built from TRBV7-2 and TRBJ1-4; unclear D gene. Germline V CDR1 and CDR2: SGHTA, FQGNSA. Between the trimmed V and J ends, which lost 4 bases and 8 bases, there was a span of 8 bases. The CDR3 length is 12 residues. CDR3 coding DNA: TGTGCCAGCAGCTCATACGGGGAAAAACTGTTTTTT. This encodes CASSSYGEKLFF.

This clone was picked up a small number of times. The chain has TRBV19 and TRBJ1-1, with 10 positions matching TRBD1. Germline CDR1 LNHDA, CDR2 SQIVND (reference sequence). There are 15 residues in the CDR3. After removal of 7 bases from V and 0 bases from J, the junction contained 5 bases not matched to a gene. In DNA form, the CDR3 reads TGTGCCAGTACTGACAGGGGGCGGTTGAACACTGAAGCTTTCTTT. Translating it yields CASTDRGRLNTEAFF.

The chain joins TRBV5-5 to TRBJ2-1, with 8 positions matching TRBD2. The ends lost 4 bases at V and 9 bases at J; junction bases unmatched: 9. This CDR3 region has 14 residues. Per germline, CDR1 SGHKS and CDR2 YYEKEE (reference sequence). The CDR3 loop is CASSQLADVSEQFF. CDR3 nucleotides: TGTGCCAGCAGCCAACTAGCGGACGTGAGTGAGCAGTTCTTC.

V is TRBV18 and J is TRBJ2-5, with D uncertain. The CDR3 covers 14 residues. V was cut by 3 bases and J by 0 bases, with 8 bases left in between. Looked up from germline, CDR1 is KGHSH and CDR2 is LQKENI. The CDR3 sequence: CASSPPSDQETQYF. The CDR3 DNA is TGTGCCAGCTCACCTCCGTCAGACCAAGAGACCCAGTACTTC.

This clone was counted a single time. The genes are TRBV4-1 and TRBJ1-2; TRBD1 matches 8 bases. Trimming removed 2 bases from V and 5 bases from J; junction bases left unmatched: 13. CDR1 and CDR2 from the germline V gene are MGHRA and YSYEKL. The CDR3 runs 17 residues. The CDR3 DNA reads as TGCGCCAGCAGCCAACAAACCACCGGGACAGGCGTTTATGGCTACACCTTC. Translating it yields CASSQQTTGTGVYGYTF.

The chain employs TRBV5-1 and TRBJ1-1; D might be TRBD1 (5 bases). The CDR3 contains 16 residues. With 0 bases removed from V and 6 bases from J, the gap between germline ends came to 18 bases. CDR1 is SGHRS, CDR2 YFSETQ, per germline. CDR3: CASSLAPAGDFPEAFF. CDR3 sequence (DNA): TGCGCCAGCAGCTTGGCTCCCGCGGGGGATTTTCCTGAAGCTTTCTTT.

The genes are TRBV5-6 and TRBJ2-1, with a tentative D call TRBD1 (5 bases). Germline loops: CDR1 SGHDT, CDR2 YYEEEE. The CDR3 runs 13 residues. Trimming left V 1 base short and J 4 bases short, with 6 bases between. CDR3 sequence (DNA): TGTGCCAGCAGCTTGCAGGGATACAATGAGCAGTTCTTC. This codes for CASSLQGYNEQFF.